This T cell receptor beta chain was identified during a study of blood T cell repertoires in COVID-19. Study-level background: Nucleic acid was either cDNA or gDNA, and it came from T cells, B-cell-depleted T cells, or PBMCs.

This CDR3 has 14 amino acids. The V gene lost 4 bases and the J gene lost 0 bases, with 7 bases spanning the gap. CDR1 MNHEY and CDR2 SVGEGT come from the germline V gene. Original processing methods: Amplification with reference gene primers provided the estimates of nucleated cell counts. Sequencing used immunoSEQ multiplex PCR; TCRdb keeps in-frame clones, though not all of them. Clone size and V and J calls were adopted from that table, with D and trimming inferred from the DNA. The sample records roughly 200,000 clones, roughly 80% being singletons. The chain joins TRBV6-2 or TRBV6-3 to TRBJ1-3; D remains ambiguous. Sample: PBMCs or T cells enriched from blood (not recorded which). The receptor was derived from a woman aged 50 to 60 who had been exposed to COVID-19. The CDR3 nucleotides read TGTGCCAGCAGTTTCGGGGACTCTGGAAACACCATATATTTT. It translates to CASSFGDSGNTIYF.